This T cell receptor beta chain was sequenced during a study of T cell responses to AZD1222 COVID-19 vaccine. Study-wide context: Pooling covered second doses at about 4 or about 12 weeks. Findings and caveats of the study: A mostly white British donor set with more females was recruited, and clonal diversity was possibly underestimated. After the peak T cell response, and only then, were repertoires sampled.

TCRdb's copy holds only in-frame clones and misses some; the assay was immunoSEQ multiplex PCR. The table lists about 130,000 clones, around 85% of them singletons, with approximately 1.6% in the top ten. This CDR3 has 18 amino acids. Germline V CDR1 and CDR2: SGHAT, FQNNGV. Points on this clone: The target antigen is unknown. A read error may produce the germline difference seen at one junction end.

The genes are TRBV11-2 and TRBJ1-3; 11 nucleotides align to TRBD1. The material sequenced was peripheral blood, taken on day 0 of AZD1222 vaccination. This receptor was obtained from an adult in good health. CDR3 in amino acids: CASSYSLWTGGAGNTIYF. The CDR3 DNA follows: TGTGCCAGCAGCTACTCCCTCTGGACAGGGGGCGCTGGGAACACCATATATTTT.